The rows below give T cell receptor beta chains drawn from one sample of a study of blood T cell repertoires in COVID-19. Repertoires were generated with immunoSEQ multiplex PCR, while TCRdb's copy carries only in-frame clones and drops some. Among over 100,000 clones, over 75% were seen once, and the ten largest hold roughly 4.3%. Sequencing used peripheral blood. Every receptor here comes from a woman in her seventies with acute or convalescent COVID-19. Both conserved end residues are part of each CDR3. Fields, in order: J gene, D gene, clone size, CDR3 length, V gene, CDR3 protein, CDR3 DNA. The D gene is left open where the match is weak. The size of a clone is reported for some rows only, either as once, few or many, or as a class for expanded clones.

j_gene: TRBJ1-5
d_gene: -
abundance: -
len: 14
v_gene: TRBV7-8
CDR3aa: CASSLARVGQPQHF
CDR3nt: TGTGCCAGCAGCTTAGCGCGGGTGGGGCAGCCCCAGCATTTT

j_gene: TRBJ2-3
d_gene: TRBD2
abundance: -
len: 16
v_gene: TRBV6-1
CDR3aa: CASSEQLAKGADTQYF
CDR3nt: TGTGCCAGCAGTGAACAACTAGCGAAAGGCGCAGATACGCAGTATTTT

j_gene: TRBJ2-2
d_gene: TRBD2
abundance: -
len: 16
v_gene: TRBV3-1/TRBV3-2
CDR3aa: CASSPYGRGGTGELFF
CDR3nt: TGTGCCAGCAGCCCTTACGGTCGGGGGGGCACCGGGGAGCTGTTTTTT

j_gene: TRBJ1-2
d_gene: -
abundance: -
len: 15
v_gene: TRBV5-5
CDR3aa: CASSPGQRANYGYTF
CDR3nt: TGTGCCAGCAGCCCAGGACAACGGGCTAACTATGGCTACACCTTC

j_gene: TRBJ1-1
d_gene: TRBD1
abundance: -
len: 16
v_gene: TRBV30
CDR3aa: CAWSPDRGHKGTEAFF
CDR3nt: TGTGCCTGGAGCCCGGACAGGGGGCATAAGGGCACTGAAGCTTTCTTT

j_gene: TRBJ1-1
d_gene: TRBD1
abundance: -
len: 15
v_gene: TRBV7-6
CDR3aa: CASSPQYRGPTEAFF
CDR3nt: TGTGCCAGCAGCCCACAATACAGGGGTCCCACTGAAGCTTTCTTT

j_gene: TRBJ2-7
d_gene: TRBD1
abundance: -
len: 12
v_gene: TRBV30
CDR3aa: CALGDRFYEQYF
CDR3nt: TGTGCCCTAGGGGACAGGTTTTACGAGCAGTACTTC

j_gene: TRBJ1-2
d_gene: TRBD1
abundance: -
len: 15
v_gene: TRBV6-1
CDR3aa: CASSEGGTGFYGYTF
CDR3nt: TGTGCCAGCAGTGAAGGCGGGACAGGGTTCTATGGCTACACCTTC

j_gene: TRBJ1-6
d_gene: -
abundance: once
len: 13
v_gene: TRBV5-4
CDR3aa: CASSPDSDSPLHF
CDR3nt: TGTGCCAGCAGCCCAGACAGCGATTCACCCCTCCACTTT

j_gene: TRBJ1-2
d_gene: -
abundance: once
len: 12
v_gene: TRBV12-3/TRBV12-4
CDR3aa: CASSLDSARYTF
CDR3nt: TGTGCCAGCAGTTTGGACTCCGCCCGCTACACCTTC